Detailed here is one T cell receptor (beta chain). No antigen is known for it. These data come from a study of T cells in localized non-small cell lung cancer. TCRdb's table, derived via immunoSEQ multiplex PCR, lists solely in-frame clones and lacks some. The sample lists tens of thousands of clones; 80% to 90% were seen once. Study-wide findings and caveats: Highest T cell clonality was seen in uninvolved adjacent lung, surpassing that measured in tumor. In adjacent lung, a median about 52 of the top 100 tumor clones were found. Longer overall survival associated with higher blood T cell density; shorter survival with higher adjacent-lung clonality.

This specimen was PBMCs, taken before any cancer treatment. This receptor was identified in a man between 35 and 75 years old with stage II lung adenocarcinoma.

This CDR3 reads CASNAPGVVNTEAFF. As DNA, the CDR3 is TGTGCCAGCAACGCCCCAGGAGTGGTGAACACTGAAGCTTTCTTT. J is TRBJ1-1 and V is TRBV6-1; D not resolved. This CDR3 is built from 15 residues. Trimming took 7 bases from V and 0 from J, leaving 15 bases between them. CDR1 and CDR2 (germline): MNHNS, SASEGT.